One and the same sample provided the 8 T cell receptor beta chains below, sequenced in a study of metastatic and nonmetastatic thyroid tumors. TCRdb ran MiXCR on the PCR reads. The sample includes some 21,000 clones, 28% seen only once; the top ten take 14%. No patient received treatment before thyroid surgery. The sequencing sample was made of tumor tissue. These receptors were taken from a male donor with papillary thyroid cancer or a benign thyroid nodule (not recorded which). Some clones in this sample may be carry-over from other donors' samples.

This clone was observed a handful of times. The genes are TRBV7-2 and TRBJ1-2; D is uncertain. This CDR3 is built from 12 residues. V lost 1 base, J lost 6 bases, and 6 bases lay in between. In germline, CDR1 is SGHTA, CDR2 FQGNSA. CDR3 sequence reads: CASSLVEDGYTF. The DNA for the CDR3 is TGTGCCAGCAGCTTAGTTGAGGATGGCTACACCTTC. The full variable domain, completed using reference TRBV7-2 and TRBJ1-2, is GAGVSQSPSNKVTEKGKDVELRCDPISGHTALYWYRQSLGQGLEFLIYFQGNSAPDKSGLPSDRFSAERTGGSVSTLTIQRTQQEDSAVYLCASSLVEDGYTFGSGTRLTVV.

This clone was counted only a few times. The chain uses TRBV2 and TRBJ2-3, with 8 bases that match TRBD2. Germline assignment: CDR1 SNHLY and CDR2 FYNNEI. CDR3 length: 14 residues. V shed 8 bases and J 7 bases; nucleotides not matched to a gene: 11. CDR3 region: CASLLSGSAYTQYF. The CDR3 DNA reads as TGTGCCAGCCTCTTAAGCGGGAGCGCATATACGCAGTATTTT.

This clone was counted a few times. The CDR3 region has the DNA TGTGCCAGCAGTCCAAGGGGGGAGGCTAATGAAAAACTGTTTTTT. Protein sequence: CASSPRGEANEKLFF. This chain connects TRBV28 to TRBJ1-4; maybe TRBD1 (6 bases). CDR1 MDHEN and CDR2 SYDVKM come from the germline V gene. V was pared by 5 bases and J by 3 bases, with 13 bases between. This CDR3 comprises 15 residues.

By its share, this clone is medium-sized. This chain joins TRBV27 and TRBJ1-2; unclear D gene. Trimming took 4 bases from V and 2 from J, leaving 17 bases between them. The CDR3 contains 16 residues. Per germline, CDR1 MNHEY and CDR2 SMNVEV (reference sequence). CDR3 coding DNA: TGTGCCAGCAGTTCCCCCCGGGAGGGCCTCAACTATGGCTACACCTTC. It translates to CASSSPREGLNYGYTF.

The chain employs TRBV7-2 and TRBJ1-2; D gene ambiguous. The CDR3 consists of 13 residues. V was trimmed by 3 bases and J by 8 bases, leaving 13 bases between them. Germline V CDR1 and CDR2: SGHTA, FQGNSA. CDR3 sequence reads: CASSLGPDSGYTF. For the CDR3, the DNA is TGTGCCAGCAGCTTGGGTCCAGATAGCGGCTACACCTTC.

The CDR3 DNA is TGTGCCAGCAGTCGCTGGACAGGGTACCAGCCCCAGCATTTT. As protein: CASSRWTGYQPQHF. The chain is built from TRBV28 and TRBJ1-5; 8 bases line up with TRBD1. CDR3 length: 14 amino acids. Looked up from germline, CDR1 is MDHEN and CDR2 is SYDVKM. Trimming at V came to 5 bases and at J to 7 bases, leaving 7 bases not matched to a gene.

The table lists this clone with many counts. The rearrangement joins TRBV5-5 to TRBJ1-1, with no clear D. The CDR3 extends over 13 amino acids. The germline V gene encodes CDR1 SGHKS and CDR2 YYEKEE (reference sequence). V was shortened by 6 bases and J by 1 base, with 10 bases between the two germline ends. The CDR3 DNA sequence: TGTGCCAGCAAGCTACACGAGAACACTGAAGCTTTCTTT. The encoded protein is CASKLHENTEAFF.

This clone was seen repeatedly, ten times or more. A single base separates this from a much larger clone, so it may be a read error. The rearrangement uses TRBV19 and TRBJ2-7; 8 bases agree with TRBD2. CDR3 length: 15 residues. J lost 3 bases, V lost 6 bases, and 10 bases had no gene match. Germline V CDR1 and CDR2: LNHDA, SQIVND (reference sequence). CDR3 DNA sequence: TGTGCCAGTAGACGTAAGCGGGAGTGCCTCTACGAGCAGTACTTC. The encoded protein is CASRRKRECLYEQYF.